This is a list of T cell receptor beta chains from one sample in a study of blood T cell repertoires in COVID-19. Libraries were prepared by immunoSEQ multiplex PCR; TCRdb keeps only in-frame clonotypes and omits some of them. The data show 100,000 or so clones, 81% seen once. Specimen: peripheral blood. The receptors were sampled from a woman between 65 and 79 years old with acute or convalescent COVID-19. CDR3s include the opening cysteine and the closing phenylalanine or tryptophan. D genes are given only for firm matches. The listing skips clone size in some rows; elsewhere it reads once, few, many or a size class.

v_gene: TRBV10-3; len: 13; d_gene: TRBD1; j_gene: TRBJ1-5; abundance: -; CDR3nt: TGTGCCATCAGACAGGGGGCGGATCAGCCCCAGCATTTT; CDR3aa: CAIRQGADQPQHF
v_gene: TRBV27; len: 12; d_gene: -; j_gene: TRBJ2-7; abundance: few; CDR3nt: TGTGCCAGCAGTTCCAACTCCTACGAGCAGTACTTC; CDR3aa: CASSSNSYEQYF
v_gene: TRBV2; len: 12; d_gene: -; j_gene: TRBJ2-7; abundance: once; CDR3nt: TGTGCCAGCAGTGACGACAGCTACGAGCAGTACTTC; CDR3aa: CASSDDSYEQYF
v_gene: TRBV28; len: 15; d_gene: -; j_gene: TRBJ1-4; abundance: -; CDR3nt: TGTGCCAGCAGTCCCCAGGAGGCAACTAATGAAAAACTGTTTTTT; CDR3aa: CASSPQEATNEKLFF
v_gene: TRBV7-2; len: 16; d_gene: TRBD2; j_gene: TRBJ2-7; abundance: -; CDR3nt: TGTGCCAGCAGCTCCCCCACTAGCGGAAAAACCTACGAGCAGTACTTC; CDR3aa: CASSSPTSGKTYEQYF
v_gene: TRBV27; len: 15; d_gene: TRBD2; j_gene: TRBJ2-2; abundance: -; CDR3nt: TGTGCCAGCAGCCCCGACGGGACTAGCGGGGGAAAGCTGTTTTTT; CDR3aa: CASSPDGTSGGKLFF
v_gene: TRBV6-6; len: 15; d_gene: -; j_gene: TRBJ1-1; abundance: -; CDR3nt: TGTGCCAGCAGTTACTCGCGGGTAATGAACACTGAAGCTTTCTTT; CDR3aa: CASSYSRVMNTEAFF
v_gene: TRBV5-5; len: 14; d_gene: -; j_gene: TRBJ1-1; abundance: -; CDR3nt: TGTGCCAGCAGCTTCTCCCCAGGTCGGACTGAAGCTTTCTTT; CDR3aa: CASSFSPGRTEAFF
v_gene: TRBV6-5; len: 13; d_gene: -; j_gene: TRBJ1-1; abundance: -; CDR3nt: TGTGCCAGCAGTTACGAGAGGGACACTGAAGCTTTCTTT; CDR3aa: CASSYERDTEAFF
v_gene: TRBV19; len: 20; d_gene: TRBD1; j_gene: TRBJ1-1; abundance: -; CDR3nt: TGTGCCAGTAAAGGCCCCGGACGACAGGGGACTACGGACATGAACACTGAAGCTTTCTTT; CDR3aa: CASKGPGRQGTTDMNTEAFF
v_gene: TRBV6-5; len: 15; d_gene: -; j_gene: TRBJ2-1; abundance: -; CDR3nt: TGTGCCAGCAGTTCGACAGCCTCGAGGTACAATGAGCAGTTCTTC; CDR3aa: CASSSTASRYNEQFF
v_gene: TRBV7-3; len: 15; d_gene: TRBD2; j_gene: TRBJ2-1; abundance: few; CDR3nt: TGTGCCAGCAGCCCGGGACTAGCGGGAGGGGATGAGCAGTTCTTC; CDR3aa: CASSPGLAGGDEQFF
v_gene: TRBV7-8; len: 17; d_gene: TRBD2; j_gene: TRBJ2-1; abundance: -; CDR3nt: TGTGCCAGCAGCGGATTGACTAGCGGGAGGCCCGCGAATGAGCAGTTCTTC; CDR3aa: CASSGLTSGRPANEQFF
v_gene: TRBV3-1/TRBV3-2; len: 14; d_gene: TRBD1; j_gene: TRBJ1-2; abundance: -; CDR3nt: TGTGCCAGCAGCCAGGACAGGGTTGGATATGGCTACACCTTC; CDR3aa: CASSQDRVGYGYTF
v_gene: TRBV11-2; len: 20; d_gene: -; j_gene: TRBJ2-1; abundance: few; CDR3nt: TGTGCCAGCAGCTTAGATCTTTCTCCCTATAGCATACTCCGGATCCATGAGCAGTTCTTC; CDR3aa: CASSLDLSPYSILRIHEQFF
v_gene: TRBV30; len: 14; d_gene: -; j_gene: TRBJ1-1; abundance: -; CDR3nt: TGTGCCTGGAGTGTACAGCCGGGACTCTCTGAAGCTTTCTTT; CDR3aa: CAWSVQPGLSEAFF
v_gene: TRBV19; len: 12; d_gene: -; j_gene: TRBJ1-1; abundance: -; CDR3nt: TGTGCCAGTAGTATGGAGTGGACTGAAGCTTTCTTT; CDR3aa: CASSMEWTEAFF
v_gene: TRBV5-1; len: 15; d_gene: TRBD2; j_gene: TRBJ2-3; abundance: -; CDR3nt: TGCGCCAGCAGCTTGGATAGCGGGAGTATAGATACGCAGTATTTT; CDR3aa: CASSLDSGSIDTQYF
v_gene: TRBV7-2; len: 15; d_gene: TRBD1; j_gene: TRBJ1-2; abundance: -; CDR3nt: TGTGCCAGCAGCCCGATAGGACAGGGTGAGAGTGGCTACACCTTC; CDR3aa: CASSPIGQGESGYTF
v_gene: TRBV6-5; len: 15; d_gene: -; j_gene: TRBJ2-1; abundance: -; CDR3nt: TGTGCCAGCAGTTACGGCGTGGGCAGTTCCACTGAGCAGTTCTTC; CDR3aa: CASSYGVGSSTEQFF